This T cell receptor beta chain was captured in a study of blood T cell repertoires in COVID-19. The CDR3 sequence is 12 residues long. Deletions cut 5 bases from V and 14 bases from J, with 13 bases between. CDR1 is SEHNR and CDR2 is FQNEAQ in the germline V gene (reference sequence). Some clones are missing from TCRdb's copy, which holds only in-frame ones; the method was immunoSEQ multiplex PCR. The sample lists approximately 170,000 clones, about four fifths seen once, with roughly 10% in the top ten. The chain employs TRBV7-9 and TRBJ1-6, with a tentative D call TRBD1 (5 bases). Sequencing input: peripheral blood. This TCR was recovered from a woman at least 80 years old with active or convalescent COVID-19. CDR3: CASSPGLTALHF. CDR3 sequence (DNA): TGTGCCAGCAGCCCAGGGCTTACGGCCCTCCACTTT.